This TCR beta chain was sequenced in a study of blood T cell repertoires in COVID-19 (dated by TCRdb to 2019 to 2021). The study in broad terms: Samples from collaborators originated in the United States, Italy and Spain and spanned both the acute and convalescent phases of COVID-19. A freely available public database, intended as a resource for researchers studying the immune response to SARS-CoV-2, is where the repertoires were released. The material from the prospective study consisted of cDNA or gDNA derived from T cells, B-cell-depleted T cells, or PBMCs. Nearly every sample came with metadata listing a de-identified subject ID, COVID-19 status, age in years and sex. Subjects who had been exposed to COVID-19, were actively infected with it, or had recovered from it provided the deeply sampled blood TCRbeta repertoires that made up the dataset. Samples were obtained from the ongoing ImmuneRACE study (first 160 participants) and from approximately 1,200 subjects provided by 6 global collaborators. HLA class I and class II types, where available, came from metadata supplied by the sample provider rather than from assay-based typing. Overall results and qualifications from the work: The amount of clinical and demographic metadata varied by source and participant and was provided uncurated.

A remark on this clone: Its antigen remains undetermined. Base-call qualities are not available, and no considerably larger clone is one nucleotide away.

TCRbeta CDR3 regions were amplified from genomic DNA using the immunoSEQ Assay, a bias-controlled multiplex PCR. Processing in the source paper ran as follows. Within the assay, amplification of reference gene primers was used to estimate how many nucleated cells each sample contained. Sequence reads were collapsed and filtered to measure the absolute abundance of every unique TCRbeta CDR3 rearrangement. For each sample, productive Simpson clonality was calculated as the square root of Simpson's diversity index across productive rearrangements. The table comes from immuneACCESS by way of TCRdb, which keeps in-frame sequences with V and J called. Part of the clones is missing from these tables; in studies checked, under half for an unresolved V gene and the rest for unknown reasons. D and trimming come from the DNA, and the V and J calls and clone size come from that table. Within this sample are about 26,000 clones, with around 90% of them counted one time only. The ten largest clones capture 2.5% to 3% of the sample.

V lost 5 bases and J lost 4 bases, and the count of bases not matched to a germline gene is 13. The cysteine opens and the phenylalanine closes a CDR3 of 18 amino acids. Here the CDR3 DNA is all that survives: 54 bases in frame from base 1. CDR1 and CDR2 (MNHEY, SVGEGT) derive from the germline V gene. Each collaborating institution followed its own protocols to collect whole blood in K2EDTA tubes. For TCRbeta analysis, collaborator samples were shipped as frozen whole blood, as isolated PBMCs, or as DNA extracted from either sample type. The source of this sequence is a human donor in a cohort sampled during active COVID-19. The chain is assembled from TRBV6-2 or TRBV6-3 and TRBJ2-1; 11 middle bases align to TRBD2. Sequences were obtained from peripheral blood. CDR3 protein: CASSPLGLTSGGYNEQFF. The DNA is TGTGCCAGCAGTCCATTAGGTCTTACTAGCGGGGGATACAATGAGCAGTTCTTC.